These T cell receptor beta chains were read from a single sample in a study of T cells in Graves' hyperthyroidism and ophthalmopathy. One entry per CDR3 protein, called by TCRdb with MiXCR from the multiplex PCR reads. In the table there are about 320,000 distinct CDR3 sequences, roughly 15% of which are singletons. The sequenced sample consisted of blood. These receptors all come from a man aged 30-40 years with Graves' hyperthyroidism. Each CDR3 is given with its conserved first and last residue. The order of the fields is D gene, V gene, clone size, J gene, CDR3 protein, CDR3 DNA. D genes are given only for firm matches. Some rows have no size entry. The others give once, few or many, or a class for an expanded clone.

D gene: TRBD1; V gene: TRBV5-5; clone size: -; J gene: TRBJ1-3; CDR3 protein: CASSLEGAAGNTIYF; CDR3 DNA: TGTGCCAGCAGCTTGGAGGGGGCTGCTGGAAACACCATATATTTT
D gene: -; V gene: TRBV7-9; clone size: -; J gene: TRBJ1-2; CDR3 protein: CASSGRPF; CDR3 DNA: TGTGCCAGCAGCGGACGGCCCTTC
D gene: -; V gene: TRBV28; clone size: many; J gene: TRBJ2-1; CDR3 protein: CASSFEGVLAEQFF; CDR3 DNA: TGTGCCAGCAGTTTTGAGGGAGTTTTAGCTGAGCAGTTCTTC
D gene: -; V gene: TRBV9; clone size: -; J gene: TRBJ1-4; CDR3 protein: CASSVGLTTEHEKLFF; CDR3 DNA: TGTGCCAGCAGCGTAGGGCTCACGACAGAACATGAAAAACTGTTTTTT
D gene: -; V gene: TRBV9; clone size: -; J gene: TRBJ2-1; CDR3 protein: CASSPRETYYNEQFF; CDR3 DNA: TGTGCCAGCAGCCCTCGGGAGACATACTACAATGAGCAGTTCTTC
D gene: TRBD1; V gene: TRBV9; clone size: -; J gene: TRBJ1-6; CDR3 protein: CASSVGSGGNSPLHF; CDR3 DNA: TGTGCCAGCAGCGTAGGTTCAGGGGGGAATTCACCCCTCCACTTT
D gene: -; V gene: TRBV14; clone size: -; J gene: TRBJ2-1; CDR3 protein: CASTWGRGPDEQFF; CDR3 DNA: TGTGCCAGCACGTGGGGGAGAGGACCCGATGAGCAGTTCTTC
D gene: TRBD1; V gene: TRBV30; clone size: -; J gene: TRBJ1-1; CDR3 protein: CAWSWDSNTEAFF; CDR3 DNA: TGTGCCTGGAGTTGGGACAGCAACACTGAAGCTTTCTTT
D gene: -; V gene: TRBV27; clone size: -; J gene: TRBJ1-6; CDR3 protein: CASKPRQETPLHF; CDR3 DNA: TGTGCCAGCAAACCCCGACAGGAGACACCCCTCCACTTT
D gene: -; V gene: TRBV10-3; clone size: -; J gene: TRBJ1-1; CDR3 protein: CAISERGNMNTEAFF; CDR3 DNA: TGTGCCATCAGTGAGCGGGGCAACATGAACACTGAAGCTTTCTTT
D gene: -; V gene: TRBV6-1; clone size: many; J gene: TRBJ1-1; CDR3 protein: CASSRYPTGKAAFF; CDR3 DNA: TGTGCCAGCAGCCGGTACCCCACGGGAAAGGCGGCTTTCTTT
D gene: TRBD1; V gene: TRBV7-2; clone size: many; J gene: TRBJ1-1; CDR3 protein: CASLLAGGTEAFF; CDR3 DNA: TGTGCCAGCCTGTTGGCAGGGGGCACTGAAGCTTTCTTT
D gene: -; V gene: TRBV6-2/TRBV6-3; clone size: few; J gene: TRBJ2-1; CDR3 protein: CASSPSASEASEQFF; CDR3 DNA: TGTGCCAGCAGTCCTTCAGCTTCCGAGGCCTCTGAGCAGTTCTTC
D gene: -; V gene: TRBV20-1; clone size: many; J gene: TRBJ2-7; CDR3 protein: CGVGQGLSEQYF; CDR3 DNA: TGCGGGGTTGGGCAGGGGTTAAGCGAGCAGTACTTC
D gene: -; V gene: TRBV5-6; clone size: many; J gene: TRBJ2-1; CDR3 protein: CASSLAAGAYNEQFF; CDR3 DNA: TGTGCCAGCAGCTTGGCGGCAGGGGCCTACAATGAGCAGTTCTTC
D gene: -; V gene: TRBV5-1; clone size: -; J gene: TRBJ1-2; CDR3 protein: CASSYTKITGKDGYTF; CDR3 DNA: TGCGCCAGCAGCTACACGAAAATTACAGGGAAGGATGGCTACACCTTC
D gene: -; V gene: TRBV5-5; clone size: -; J gene: TRBJ1-2; CDR3 protein: CASSSTHPQGDYGYTF; CDR3 DNA: TGTGCCAGCAGCTCTACCCACCCCCAGGGAGACTATGGCTACACCTTC
D gene: -; V gene: TRBV4-1; clone size: few; J gene: TRBJ1-1; CDR3 protein: CASSLEVLNTEAFF; CDR3 DNA: TGCGCCAGCAGCCTGGAGGTCCTGAACACTGAAGCTTTCTTT
D gene: -; V gene: TRBV30; clone size: many; J gene: TRBJ1-2; CDR3 protein: CAWSVKQSNYGYTF; CDR3 DNA: TGTGCCTGGAGTGTGAAGCAATCTAACTATGGCTACACCTTC
D gene: -; V gene: TRBV6-5; clone size: many; J gene: TRBJ2-2; CDR3 protein: CASSNANTGELFF; CDR3 DNA: TGTGCCAGCAGCAACGCGAACACCGGGGAGCTGTTTTTT
D gene: TRBD1; V gene: TRBV5-5; clone size: -; J gene: TRBJ2-1; CDR3 protein: CASSLGQGEYGSEQFF; CDR3 DNA: TGTGCCAGCAGCTTGGGACAGGGAGAATATGGCAGTGAGCAGTTCTTC
D gene: -; V gene: TRBV4-2; clone size: few; J gene: TRBJ1-3; CDR3 protein: CASSRDGHEDGNTIYF; CDR3 DNA: TGTGCCAGCAGCCGCGACGGGCACGAGGATGGAAACACCATATATTTT
D gene: -; V gene: TRBV30; clone size: many; J gene: TRBJ2-1; CDR3 protein: CAWGRFLGNEQFF; CDR3 DNA: TGTGCCTGGGGGAGGTTCTTGGGCAATGAGCAGTTCTTC
D gene: -; V gene: TRBV2; clone size: many; J gene: TRBJ1-5; CDR3 protein: CASRPPPGNSNQPQHF; CDR3 DNA: TGTGCCAGCAGACCACCCCCGGGAAATAGCAATCAGCCCCAGCATTTT
D gene: -; V gene: TRBV18; clone size: many; J gene: TRBJ2-7; CDR3 protein: CASSPPVTLPLREQYF; CDR3 DNA: TGTGCCAGCTCACCACCGGTCACTCTTCCCCTACGAGAGCAGTACTTC
D gene: -; V gene: TRBV9; clone size: -; J gene: TRBJ2-5; CDR3 protein: CAGSVVTGGTQYF; CDR3 DNA: TGTGCCGGCAGCGTAGTGACAGGTGGGACCCAGTACTTC